The TCR beta chain under discussion was sequenced for a study of T-cell reconstitution after alpha-beta-depleted transplantation in children. Notes on the study in general: Diversity and T-cell counts at one year after transplant derived mostly from new T cells. Reportedly, alpha-beta T cells present about two months post-transplant originated from several hundred expanded clones of graft origin.

This clonotype was recorded at least ten times. No antigen is known for it. Unique molecular identifiers were used in preparing the TCRbeta library. TCRdb re-called the PCR reads with MiXCR, one entry per CDR3 protein. The sample comprises fewer than 550,000 distinct CDR3 sequences, about 11% of which are singletons, and 2% rests with the top ten. V was pared by 5 bases and J by 6 bases, with 7 bases between. Germline V gene data show CDR1 as MDHEN and CDR2 as SYDVKM. This CDR3 has 12 amino acids. The clonotype was recovered from a child between 2 and 9 years old with inherited bone marrow failure, due to receive a stem cell transplant. This chain joins TRBV28 and TRBJ2-2; no clear D gene. The specimen comprised PBMCs, sampled before TCRalphabeta/CD19-depleted stem cell transplant. The CDR3 region is CASSPQAGELFF. In DNA, the CDR3 is TGTGCCAGCAGTCCGCAGGCCGGGGAGCTGTTTTTT.